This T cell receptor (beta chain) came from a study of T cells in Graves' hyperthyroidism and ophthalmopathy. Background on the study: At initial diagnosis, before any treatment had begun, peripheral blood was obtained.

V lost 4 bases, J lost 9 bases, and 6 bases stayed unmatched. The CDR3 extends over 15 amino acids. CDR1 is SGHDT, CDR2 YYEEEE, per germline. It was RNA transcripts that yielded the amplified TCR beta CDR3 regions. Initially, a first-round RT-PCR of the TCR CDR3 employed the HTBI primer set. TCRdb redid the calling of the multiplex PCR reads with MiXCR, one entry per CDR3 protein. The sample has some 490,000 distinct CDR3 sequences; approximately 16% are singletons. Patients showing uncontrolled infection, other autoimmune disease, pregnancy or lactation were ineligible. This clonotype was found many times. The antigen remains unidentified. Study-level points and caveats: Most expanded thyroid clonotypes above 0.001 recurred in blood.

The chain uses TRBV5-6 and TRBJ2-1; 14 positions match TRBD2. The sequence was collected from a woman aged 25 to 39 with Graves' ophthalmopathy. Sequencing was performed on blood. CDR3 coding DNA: TGTGCCAGCAGCCAGGGACTAGCGGGAGACAGTGAGCAGTTCTTC. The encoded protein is CASSQGLAGDSEQFF.